These 2 T cell receptor beta chains originate from one sample sequenced in a study of blood T cells in healthy people across ages. Primers used in a second PCR of roughly 6 to 11 cycles were a sample-barcoded 5' primer and a J-beta primer mix. TCRdb itself ran the 5' RACE reads through MiXCR, one entry per CDR3 protein. The sample holds around 1,900,000 distinct CDR3 sequences, 30% to 40% seen once. Sequences were obtained from blood. Receptors originate from a human donor in good health.

This clonotype showed up just a few times. This chain connects TRBV7-2 to TRBJ2-6, with no clear D. Germline CDR1 SGHTA, CDR2 FQGNSA. The CDR3 consists of 13 residues. Trimming cost V 1 base and J 5 bases, with 3 bases left between them. CDR3 in amino acids: CASSLGRANVLTF. The CDR3 bases are TGTGCCAGCAGCTTAGGTCGGGCCAACGTCCTGACTTTC.

The chain uses TRBV6-4 and TRBJ2-3; 7 nucleotides match TRBD1. CDR1 MRHNA and CDR2 SNTAGT come from the germline V gene. After removal of 0 bases from V and 4 bases from J, the junction contained 7 bases not matched to a gene. CDR3 length: 16 residues. In nucleotides, the CDR3 is TGTGCCAGCAGTGACTCCGCAGGGGGAACGTCAGATACGCAGTATTTT. It encodes CASSDSAGGTSDTQYF.